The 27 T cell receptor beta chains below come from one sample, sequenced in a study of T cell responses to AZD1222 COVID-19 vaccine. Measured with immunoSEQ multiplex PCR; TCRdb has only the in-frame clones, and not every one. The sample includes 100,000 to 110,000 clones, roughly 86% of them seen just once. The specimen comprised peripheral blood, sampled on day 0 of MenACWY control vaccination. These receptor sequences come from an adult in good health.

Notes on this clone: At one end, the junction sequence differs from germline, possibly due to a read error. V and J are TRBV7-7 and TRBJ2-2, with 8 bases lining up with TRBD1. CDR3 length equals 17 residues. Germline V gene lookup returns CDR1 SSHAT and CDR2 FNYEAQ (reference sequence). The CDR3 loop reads CASSPRTGQANTGELFF. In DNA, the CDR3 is TGTGCTAGCAGCCCTAGAACGGGACAGGCGAACACCGGGGAGCTGTTTTTT.

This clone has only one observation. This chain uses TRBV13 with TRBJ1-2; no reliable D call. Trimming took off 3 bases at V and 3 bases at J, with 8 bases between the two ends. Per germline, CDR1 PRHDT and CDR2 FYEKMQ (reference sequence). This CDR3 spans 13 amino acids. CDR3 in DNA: TGTGCCAGCAGCTTCACAGACTACTATGGCTACACCTTC. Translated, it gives CASSFTDYYGYTF. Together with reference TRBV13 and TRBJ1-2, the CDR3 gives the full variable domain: AAGVIQSPRHLIKEKRETATLKCYPIPRHDTVYWYQQGPGQDPQFLISFYEKMQSDKGSIPDRFSAQQFSDYHSELNMSSLELGDSALYFCASSFTDYYGYTFGSGTRLTVV.

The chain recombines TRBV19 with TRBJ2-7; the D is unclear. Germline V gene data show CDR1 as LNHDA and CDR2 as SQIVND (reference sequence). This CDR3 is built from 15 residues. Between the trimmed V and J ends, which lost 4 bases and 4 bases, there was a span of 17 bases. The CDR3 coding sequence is TGTGCCAGTAGTAATCTTATCGGGCTGGGGTACGAGCAGTACTTC. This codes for CASSNLIGLGYEQYF.

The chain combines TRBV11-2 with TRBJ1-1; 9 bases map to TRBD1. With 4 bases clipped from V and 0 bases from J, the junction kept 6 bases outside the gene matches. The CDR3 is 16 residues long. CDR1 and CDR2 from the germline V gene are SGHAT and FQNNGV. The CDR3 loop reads CASSWRQGVMNTEAFF. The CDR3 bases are TGTGCCAGCAGCTGGAGACAGGGGGTCATGAACACTGAAGCTTTCTTT.

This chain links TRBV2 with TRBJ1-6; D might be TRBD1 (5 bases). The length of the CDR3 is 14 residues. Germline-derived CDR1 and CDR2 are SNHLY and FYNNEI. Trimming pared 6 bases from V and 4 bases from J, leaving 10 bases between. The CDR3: CASSGAAYNSPLHF. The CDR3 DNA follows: TGTGCCAGCAGCGGGGCAGCATATAATTCACCCCTCCACTTT.

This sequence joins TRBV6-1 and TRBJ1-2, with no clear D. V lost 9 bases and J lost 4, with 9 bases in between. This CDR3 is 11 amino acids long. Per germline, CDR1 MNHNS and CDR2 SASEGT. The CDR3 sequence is CASSEGYGYTF. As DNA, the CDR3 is TGTGCCAGTAGCGAAGGCTATGGCTACACCTTC.

The CDR3 DNA sequence: TGTGCCAGCAGCTCCCGGGTTGGTGGGGCCAACGTCCTGACTTTC. The encoded protein is CASSSRVGGANVLTF. The chain has TRBV7-6 and TRBJ2-6; D not resolved. The germline CDR1 and CDR2 sequences are SGHVS and FNYEAQ. The V end was cut by 4 bases, the J end by 3 bases, with 10 bases between. The CDR3 is 15 amino acids.

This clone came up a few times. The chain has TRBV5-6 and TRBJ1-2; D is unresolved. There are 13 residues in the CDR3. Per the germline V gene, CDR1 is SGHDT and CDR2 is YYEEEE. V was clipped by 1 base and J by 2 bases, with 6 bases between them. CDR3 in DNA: TGTGCCAGCAGCTTGAATAGAAACTATGGCTACACCTTC. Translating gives CASSLNRNYGYTF.

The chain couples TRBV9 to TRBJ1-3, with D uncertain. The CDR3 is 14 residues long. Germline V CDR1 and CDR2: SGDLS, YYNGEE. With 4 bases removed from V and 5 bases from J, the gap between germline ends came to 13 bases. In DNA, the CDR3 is TGTGCCAGCAGCCCACCCATGGAGAGAAACACCATATATTTT. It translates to CASSPPMERNTIYF.

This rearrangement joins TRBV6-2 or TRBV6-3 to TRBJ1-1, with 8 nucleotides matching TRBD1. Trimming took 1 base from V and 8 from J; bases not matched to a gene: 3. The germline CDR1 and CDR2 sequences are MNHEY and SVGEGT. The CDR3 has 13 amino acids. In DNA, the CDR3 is TGTGCCAGCAGTTACTTGACAGGGGTGGAAGCTTTCTTT. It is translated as CASSYLTGVEAFF.

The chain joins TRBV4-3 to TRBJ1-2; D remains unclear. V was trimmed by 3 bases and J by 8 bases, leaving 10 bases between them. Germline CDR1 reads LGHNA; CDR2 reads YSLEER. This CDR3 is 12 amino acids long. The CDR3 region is CASSQGPSGYTF. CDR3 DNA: TGCGCCAGCAGCCAGGGTCCTAGCGGCTACACCTTC.

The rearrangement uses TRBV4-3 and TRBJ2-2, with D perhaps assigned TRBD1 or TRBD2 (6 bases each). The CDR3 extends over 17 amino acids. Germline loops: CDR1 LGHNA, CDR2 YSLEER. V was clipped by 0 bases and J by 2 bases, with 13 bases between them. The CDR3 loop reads CASSQDRGTPNTGELFF. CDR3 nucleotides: TGCGCCAGCAGCCAAGATAGGGGGACTCCCAACACCGGGGAGCTGTTTTTT.

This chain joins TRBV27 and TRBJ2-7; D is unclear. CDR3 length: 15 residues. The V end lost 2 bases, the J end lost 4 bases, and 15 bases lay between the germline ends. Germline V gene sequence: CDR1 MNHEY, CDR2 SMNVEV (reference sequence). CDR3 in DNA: TGTGCCAGCAGTTTAATTGAAGGGAAGGGTTACGAGCAGTACTTC. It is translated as CASSLIEGKGYEQYF.

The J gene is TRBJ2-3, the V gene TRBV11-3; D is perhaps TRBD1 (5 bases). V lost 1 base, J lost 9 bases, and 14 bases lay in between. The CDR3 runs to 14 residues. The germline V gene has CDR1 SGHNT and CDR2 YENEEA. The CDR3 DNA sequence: TGTGCCAGCAGCTTAGGTTTAGGCTCAGGGACGCAGTATTTT. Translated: CASSLGLGSGTQYF.

The CDR3 protein is CASSRTGSQETQYF. DNA for the CDR3: TGTGCCAGCAGCCGGACCGGGAGCCAAGAGACCCAGTACTTC. The V and J genes are TRBV5-4 and TRBJ2-5; D may be TRBD2 (6 bases). The CDR3 spans 14 residues. V was cut by 4 bases and J by 1 base, with 11 bases left in between. CDR1 is SGHNT and CDR2 is YYREEE in the germline V gene (reference sequence).

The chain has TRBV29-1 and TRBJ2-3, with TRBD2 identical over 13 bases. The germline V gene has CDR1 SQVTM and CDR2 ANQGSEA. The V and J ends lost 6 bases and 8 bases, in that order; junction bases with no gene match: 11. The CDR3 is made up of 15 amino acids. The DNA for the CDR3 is TGCAGCGTGGGGACTAGCGGGGCGCACATGGGTACGCAGTATTTT. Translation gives CSVGTSGAHMGTQYF.

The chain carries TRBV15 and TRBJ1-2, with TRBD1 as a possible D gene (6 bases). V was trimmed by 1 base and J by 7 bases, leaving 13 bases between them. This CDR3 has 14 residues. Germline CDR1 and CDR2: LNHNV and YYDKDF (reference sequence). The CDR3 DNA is TGTGCCACCAGCAGAGGGTCAGGGGTAGGTGGCTACACCTTC. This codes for CATSRGSGVGGYTF.

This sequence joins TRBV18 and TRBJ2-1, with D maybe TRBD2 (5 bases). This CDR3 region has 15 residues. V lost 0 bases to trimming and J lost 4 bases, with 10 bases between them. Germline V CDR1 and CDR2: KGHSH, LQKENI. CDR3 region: CASSPPSRDYNEQFF. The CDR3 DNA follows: TGTGCCAGCTCACCACCGTCCCGGGATTACAATGAGCAGTTCTTC.

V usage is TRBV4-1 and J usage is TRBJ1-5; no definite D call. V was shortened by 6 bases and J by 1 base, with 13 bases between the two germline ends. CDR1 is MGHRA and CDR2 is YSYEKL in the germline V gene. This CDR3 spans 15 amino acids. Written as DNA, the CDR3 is TGCGCCAGCAGACAACACCCTCAGAGCAATCAGCCCCAGCATTTT. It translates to CASRQHPQSNQPQHF.

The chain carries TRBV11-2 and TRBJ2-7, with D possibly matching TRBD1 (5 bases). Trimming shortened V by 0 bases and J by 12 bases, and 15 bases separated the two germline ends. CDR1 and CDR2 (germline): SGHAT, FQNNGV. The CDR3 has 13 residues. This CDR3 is CASSLEADRRSYF. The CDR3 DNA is TGTGCCAGCAGCTTAGAAGCCGACAGACGGTCGTACTTC.

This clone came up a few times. The CDR3, as DNA: TGTGCCAGTAGTACCCCCCGGACTAGCGGGTTTTACAATGAGCAGTTCTTC. Protein product: CASSTPRTSGFYNEQFF. V is TRBV19 and J is TRBJ2-1; 11 nucleotides align to TRBD2. CDR3 size: 17 residues. CDR1 LNHDA and CDR2 SQIVND come from the germline V gene (reference sequence). V trimming: 4 bases; J trimming: 4 bases; junction bases outside the gene matches: 9.

The CDR3 nucleotides are TGTGCCAGCAACGCACAGGGGTTCGGAAACACCATATATTTT. Protein sequence: CASNAQGFGNTIYF. The chain uses TRBV2 and TRBJ1-3; 7 nucleotides agree with TRBD1. The V gene's germline CDR1 is SNHLY and CDR2 FYNNEI. The trim removed 7 bases at V and 4 bases at J, leaving 7 bases unmatched. This CDR3 has 14 amino acids.

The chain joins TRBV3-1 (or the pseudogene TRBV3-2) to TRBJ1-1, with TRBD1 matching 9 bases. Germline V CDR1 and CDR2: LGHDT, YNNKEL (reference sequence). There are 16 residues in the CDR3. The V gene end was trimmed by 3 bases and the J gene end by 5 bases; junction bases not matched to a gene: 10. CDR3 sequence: CASSQSANRGLTEAFF. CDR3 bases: TGTGCCAGCAGCCAGAGCGCGAACAGGGGGCTGACTGAAGCTTTCTTT.

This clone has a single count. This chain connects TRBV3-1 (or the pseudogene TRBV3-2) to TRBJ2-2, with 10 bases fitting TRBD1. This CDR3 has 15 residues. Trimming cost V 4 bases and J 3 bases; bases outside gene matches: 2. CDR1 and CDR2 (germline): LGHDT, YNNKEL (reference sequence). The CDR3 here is CASSLGTGDTGELFF. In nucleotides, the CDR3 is TGTGCCAGCAGCCTAGGGACAGGGGACACCGGGGAGCTGTTTTTT.

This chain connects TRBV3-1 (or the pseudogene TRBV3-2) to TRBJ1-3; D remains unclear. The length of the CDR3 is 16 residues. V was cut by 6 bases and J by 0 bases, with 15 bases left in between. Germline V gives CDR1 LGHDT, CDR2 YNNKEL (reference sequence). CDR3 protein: CASRPGRRSSGNTIYF. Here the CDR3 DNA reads TGTGCCAGCAGACCCGGACGCCGTAGCTCTGGAAACACCATATATTTT.

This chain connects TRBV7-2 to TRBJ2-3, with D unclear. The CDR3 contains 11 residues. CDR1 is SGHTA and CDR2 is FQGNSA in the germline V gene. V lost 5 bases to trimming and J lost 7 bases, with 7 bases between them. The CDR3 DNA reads TGTGCCAGCAGCCCCGATTATACGCAGTATTTT. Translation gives CASSPDYTQYF.

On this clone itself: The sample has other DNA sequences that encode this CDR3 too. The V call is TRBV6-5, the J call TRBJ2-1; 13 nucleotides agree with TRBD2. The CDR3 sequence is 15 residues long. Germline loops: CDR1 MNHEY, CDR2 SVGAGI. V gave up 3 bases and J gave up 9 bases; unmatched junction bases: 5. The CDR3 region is CASSYPGLAGREQFF. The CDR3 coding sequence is TGTGCCAGCAGTTATCCGGGACTAGCGGGACGTGAGCAGTTCTTC.